This T cell receptor beta chain was sequenced for a study of T cell changes during pregnancy in multiple sclerosis (dated by TCRdb to between 2018 and 2021). Background on the whole study: The study looked at changes in the T cell repertoire across pregnancy in women with multiple sclerosis.

Receptor amplification or capture employed the immunoSEQ multiplex PCR assay. TCRdb retrieved this table from immuneACCESS and kept in-frame rearrangements only. Not all clones are present; in checked studies, unresolved V genes account for under half, and no reason is known for the remainder. For this sample the table gives 90,000 to 120,000 clones, of which approximately 90% were detected only once. Approximately 3.5% of the sample rests with the top ten. This clone was recorded once. Its antigen remains undetermined. No base quality values were provided; no much bigger clone lies one nucleotide off. V ends up 6 bases short and J 9 bases short, with an unmatched junction base count of 8. From the cysteine up to the phenylalanine, the CDR3 has a length of 14 residues. Left in the record is the CDR3 DNA by itself, 42 bases read in frame from the first base. CDR1 is given as MNHEY and CDR2 as SVGAGI, both from the germline V gene.

The starting material was peripheral blood, obtained after pregnancy. The sequence is built from TRBV6-5 and TRBJ1-6; 7 of the junction bases match TRBD1. This receptor was obtained from a female donor with multiple sclerosis, enrolled in a pregnancy study. The CDR3 reads as follows: CASRRGQVGSPLHF. The DNA sequence reads TGTGCCAGCAGGAGGGGGCAGGTTGGTTCACCCCTCCACTTT.